The 8 T cell receptor beta chains listed next were all sequenced from one sample in a study of early T cells in non-severe SARS-CoV-2 infection. Via MiXCR, TCRdb re-called the 5' RACE reads, giving one row per CDR3 protein. The sample has just over 80,000 distinct CDR3 sequences; roughly an eighth are singletons. The source material was whole blood. The receptors stem from an adult who was a healthcare worker with PCR-confirmed SARS-CoV-2 infection or an uninfected control (not recorded which).

Only a few counts were recorded for this clonotype. The genes are TRBV5-6 and TRBJ2-2, with no clear D. Germline assignment: CDR1 SGHDT and CDR2 YYEEEE. V lost 4 bases and J 2 bases, leaving 9 bases between the germline ends. The CDR3 spans 14 residues. DNA of the CDR3: TGTGCCAGCAGCATGAGACTTAACACCGGGGAGCTGTTTTTT. It codes for CASSMRLNTGELFF.

As for this clonotype: This may be a read error, as it is one base from a much larger clone. The chain uses TRBV20-1 and TRBJ2-4; no reliable D call. The CDR3 runs 12 residues. Germline V lookup: CDR1 DFQATT, CDR2 SNEGSKA (reference sequence). The CDR3 spells CSARGQLNFQYF. CDR3 sequence (DNA): TGCAGTGCTAGAGGCCAATTAAACTTTCAGTACTTC.

About this clonotype itself: One junction end does not reproduce the germline sequence, and a read error may be involved. The chain has TRBV15 and TRBJ2-1; 10 bases line up with TRBD1. The CDR3 runs 16 residues. The germline V gene has CDR1 LNHNV and CDR2 YYDKDF (reference sequence). The CDR3 DNA is TGTGCCACCACCGTGACAGGGGGCGCGGCCCACAATGAGCAGATCTTC. Translating it yields CATTVTGGAAHNEQIF.

At least ten counts were recorded for this clonotype. J is TRBJ2-7 and V is TRBV3-1; D is undetermined. This CDR3 spans 12 amino acids. Looked up from germline, CDR1 is LGHDT and CDR2 is YNNKEL (reference sequence). V lost 1 base and J 2 bases, leaving 3 bases between the germline ends. The DNA of the CDR3 is TGTGCCAGCAGCCAAGGACCCTACGAGCAGTACTTC. Its protein product is CASSQGPYEQYF.

A few counts support this clonotype. The J gene is TRBJ2-1, the V gene TRBV4-3; TRBD2 aligns across 7 bases. Trimming at V came to 0 bases and at J to 2 bases, leaving 16 bases not matched to a gene. Germline-derived CDR1 and CDR2 are LGHNA and YSLEER. This CDR3 comprises 20 residues. In DNA, the CDR3 is TGCGCCAGCAGCCAAGATCTCTTTCCCTCGCGGGGGAGTCCCTACAATGAGCAGTTCTTC. This gives the protein CASSQDLFPSRGSPYNEQFF.

This clonotype was seen at least ten times. The V and J genes are TRBV4-3 and TRBJ2-1; the D is unclear. The ends were cut back, 1 base at V and 6 bases at J, with 7 bases in the middle. This CDR3 is built from 13 residues. Germline V gene sequence: CDR1 LGHNA, CDR2 YSLEER. Here the CDR3 reads CASSQGVANEQFF. CDR3 coding DNA: TGCGCCAGCAGCCAAGGAGTCGCCAATGAGCAGTTCTTC.

This clonotype was recorded a few times. The chain employs TRBV29-1 and TRBJ1-1; no definite D call. CDR3 length equals 12 residues. CDR1 and CDR2 (germline): SQVTM, ANQGSEA. The V end lost 4 bases, the J end lost 1 base, and 7 bases lay between the germline ends. The CDR3 region is CSVVPGNTEAFF. CDR3 nucleotides: TGCAGCGTTGTTCCAGGGAACACTGAAGCTTTCTTT.

This chain connects TRBV7-6 to TRBJ2-1, with 12 bases identical to TRBD2. Germline CDR1 SGHVS, CDR2 FNYEAQ. The CDR3 is made up of 17 amino acids. Trimming cost V 0 bases and J 5 bases; bases outside gene matches: 5. In nucleotides, the CDR3 is TGTGCCAGCAGCTTAGCGGCGCGACTAGCGGGGGACAATGAGCAGTTCTTC. Translation: CASSLAARLAGDNEQFF.